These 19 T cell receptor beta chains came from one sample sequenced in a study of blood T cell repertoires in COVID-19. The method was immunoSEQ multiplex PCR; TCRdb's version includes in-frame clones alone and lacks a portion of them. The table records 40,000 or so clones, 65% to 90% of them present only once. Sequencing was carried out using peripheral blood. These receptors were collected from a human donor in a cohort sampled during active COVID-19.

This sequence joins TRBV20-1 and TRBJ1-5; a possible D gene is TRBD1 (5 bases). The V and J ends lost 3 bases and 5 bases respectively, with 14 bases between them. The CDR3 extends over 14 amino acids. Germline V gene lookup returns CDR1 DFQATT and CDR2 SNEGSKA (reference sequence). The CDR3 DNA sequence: TGCAGTGCTAGTCACAGTGGGGGGTATCAGCCCCAGCATTTT. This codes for CSASHSGGYQPQHF.

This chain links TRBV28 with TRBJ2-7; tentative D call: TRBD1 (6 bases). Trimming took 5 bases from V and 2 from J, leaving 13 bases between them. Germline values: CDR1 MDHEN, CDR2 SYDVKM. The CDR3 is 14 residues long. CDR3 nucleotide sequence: TGTGCCAGCAGTATCCAGGGGTTACCCTACGAGCAGTACTTC. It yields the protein CASSIQGLPYEQYF.

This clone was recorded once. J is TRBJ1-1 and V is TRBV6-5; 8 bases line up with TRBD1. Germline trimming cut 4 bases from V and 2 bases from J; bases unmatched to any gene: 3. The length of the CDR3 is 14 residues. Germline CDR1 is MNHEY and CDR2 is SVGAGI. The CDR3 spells CASSWDRLNTEAFF. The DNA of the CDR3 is TGTGCCAGCAGTTGGGACAGGCTCAACACTGAAGCTTTCTTT.

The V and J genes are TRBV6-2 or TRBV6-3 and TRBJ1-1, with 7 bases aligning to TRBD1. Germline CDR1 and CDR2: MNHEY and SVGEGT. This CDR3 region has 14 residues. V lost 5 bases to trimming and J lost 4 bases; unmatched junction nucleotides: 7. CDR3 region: CASSTGVGSTEAFF. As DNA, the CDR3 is TGTGCCAGCAGTACAGGGGTTGGGAGCACTGAAGCTTTCTTT.

The CDR3 coding sequence is TGTGCCAGTAGTGTAAGCGGGAGTCCCTACAATGAGCAGTTCTTC. Protein product: CASSVSGSPYNEQFF. This chain joins TRBV19 and TRBJ2-1; 8 bases match TRBD2. CDR1 is LNHDA, CDR2 SQIVND, per germline (reference sequence). After removal of 5 bases from V and 2 bases from J, the junction contained 5 bases not matched to a gene. The length of the CDR3 is 15 residues.

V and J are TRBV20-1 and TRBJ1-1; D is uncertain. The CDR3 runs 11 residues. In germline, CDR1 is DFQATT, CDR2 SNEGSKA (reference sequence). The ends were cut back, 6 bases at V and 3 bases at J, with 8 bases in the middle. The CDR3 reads CSARGDTEAFF. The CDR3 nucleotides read TGCAGTGCCCGAGGTGACACTGAAGCTTTCTTT.

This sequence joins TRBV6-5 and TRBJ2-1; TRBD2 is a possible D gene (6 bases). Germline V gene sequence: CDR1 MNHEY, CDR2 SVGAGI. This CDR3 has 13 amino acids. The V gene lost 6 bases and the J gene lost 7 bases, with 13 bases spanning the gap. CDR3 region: CASSTPGGNEQFF. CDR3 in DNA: TGTGCCAGCAGCACGCCTGGAGGGAATGAGCAGTTCTTC.

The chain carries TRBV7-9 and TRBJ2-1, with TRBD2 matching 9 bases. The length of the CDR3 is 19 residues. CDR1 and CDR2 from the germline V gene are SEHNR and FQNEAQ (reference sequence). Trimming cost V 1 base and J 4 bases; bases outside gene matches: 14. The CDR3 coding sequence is TGTGCCAGCAGCTTAGGCTTCGGGTCTAGCGGGGAGAGATACAATGAGCAGTTCTTC. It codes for CASSLGFGSSGERYNEQFF.

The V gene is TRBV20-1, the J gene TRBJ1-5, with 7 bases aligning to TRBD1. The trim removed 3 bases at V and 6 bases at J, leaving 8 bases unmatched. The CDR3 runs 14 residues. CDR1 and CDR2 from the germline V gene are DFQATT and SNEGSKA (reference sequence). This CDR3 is CSASSRQGSQPQHF. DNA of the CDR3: TGCAGTGCTAGTTCCAGACAGGGTAGTCAGCCCCAGCATTTT.

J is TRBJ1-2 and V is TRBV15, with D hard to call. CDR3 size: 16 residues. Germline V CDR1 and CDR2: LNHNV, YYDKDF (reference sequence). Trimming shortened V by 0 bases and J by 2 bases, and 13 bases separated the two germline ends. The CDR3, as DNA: TGTGCCACCAGCAGAGATCTAGCTACAGCCAACTATGGCTACACCTTC. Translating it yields CATSRDLATANYGYTF.

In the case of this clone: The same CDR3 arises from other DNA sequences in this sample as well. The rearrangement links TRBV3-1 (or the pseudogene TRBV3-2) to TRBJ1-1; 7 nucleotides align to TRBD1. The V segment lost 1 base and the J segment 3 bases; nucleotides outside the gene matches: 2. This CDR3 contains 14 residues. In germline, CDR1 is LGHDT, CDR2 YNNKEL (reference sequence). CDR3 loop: CASSQGQGDTEAFF. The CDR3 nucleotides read TGTGCCAGCAGCCAAGGACAGGGAGACACTGAAGCTTTCTTT.

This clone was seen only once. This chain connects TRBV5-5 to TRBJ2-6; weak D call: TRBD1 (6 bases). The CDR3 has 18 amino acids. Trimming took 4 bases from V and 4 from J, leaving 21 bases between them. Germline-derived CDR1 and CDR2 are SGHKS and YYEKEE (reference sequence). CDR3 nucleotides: TGTGCCAGCAGCCTCGAATCTCGTGGGACAACAGGGGCCAACGTCCTGACTTTC. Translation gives CASSLESRGTTGANVLTF. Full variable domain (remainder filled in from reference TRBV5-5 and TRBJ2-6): DAGVTQSPTHLIKTRGQQVTLRCSPISGHKSVSWYQQVLGQGPQFIFQYYEKEERGRGNFPDRFSARQFPNYSSELNVNALLLGDSALYLCASSLESRGTTGANVLTFGAGSRLTVL.

Written as DNA, the CDR3 is TGTGCCAGCATCCCTTCCAGGGGGGCGCGGCAGCCCCAGCATTTT. Amino acids: CASIPSRGARQPQHF. This chain uses TRBV6-5 with TRBJ1-5, with TRBD1 matching over 7 bases. The CDR3 spans 15 residues. In germline, CDR1 is MNHEY, CDR2 SVGAGI. V shed 7 bases and J 7 bases; nucleotides not matched to a gene: 13.

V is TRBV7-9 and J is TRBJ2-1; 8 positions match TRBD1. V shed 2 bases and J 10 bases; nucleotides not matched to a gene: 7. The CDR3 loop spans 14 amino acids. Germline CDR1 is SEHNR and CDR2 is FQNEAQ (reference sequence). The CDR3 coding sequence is TGTGCCAGCAGCTTACGGGCAGGGGGCGCCGAGCAGTTCTTC. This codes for CASSLRAGGAEQFF.

CDR3 loop: CSVEDLVNTEAFF. The CDR3 region has the DNA TGCAGCGTTGAAGATCTTGTGAACACTGAAGCTTTCTTT. The V gene is TRBV29-1, the J gene TRBJ1-1; D is unclear. The CDR3 contains 13 residues. CDR1 and CDR2 (germline): SQVTM, ANQGSEA. V was clipped by 0 bases and J by 0 bases, with 5 bases between them.

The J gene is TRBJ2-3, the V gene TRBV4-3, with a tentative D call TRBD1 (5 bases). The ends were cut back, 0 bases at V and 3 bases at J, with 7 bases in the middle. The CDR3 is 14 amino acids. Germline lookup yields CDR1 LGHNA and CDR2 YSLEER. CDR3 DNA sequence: TGCGCCAGCAGCCAAGATCGACAGACAGATACGCAGTATTTT. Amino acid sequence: CASSQDRQTDTQYF.

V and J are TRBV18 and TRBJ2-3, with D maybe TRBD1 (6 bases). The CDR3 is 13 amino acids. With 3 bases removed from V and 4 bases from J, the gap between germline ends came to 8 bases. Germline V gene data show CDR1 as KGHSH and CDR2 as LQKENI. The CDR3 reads CASSPSGADTQYF. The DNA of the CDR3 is TGTGCCAGCTCACCGTCAGGGGCAGATACGCAGTATTTT.

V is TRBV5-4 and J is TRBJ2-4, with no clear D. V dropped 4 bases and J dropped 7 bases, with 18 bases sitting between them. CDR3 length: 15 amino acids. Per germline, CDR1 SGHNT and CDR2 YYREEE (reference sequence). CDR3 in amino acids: CASSPAGQAGNIQYF. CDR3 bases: TGTGCCAGCAGCCCTGCTGGGCAGGCCGGTAACATTCAGTACTTC.

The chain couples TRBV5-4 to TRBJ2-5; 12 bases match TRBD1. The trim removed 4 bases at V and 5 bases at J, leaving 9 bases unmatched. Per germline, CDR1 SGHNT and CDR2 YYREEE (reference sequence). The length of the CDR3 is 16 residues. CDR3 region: CASSKPGQGAGETQYF. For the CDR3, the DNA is TGTGCCAGCAGCAAACCGGGACAGGGGGCCGGGGAGACCCAGTACTTC.